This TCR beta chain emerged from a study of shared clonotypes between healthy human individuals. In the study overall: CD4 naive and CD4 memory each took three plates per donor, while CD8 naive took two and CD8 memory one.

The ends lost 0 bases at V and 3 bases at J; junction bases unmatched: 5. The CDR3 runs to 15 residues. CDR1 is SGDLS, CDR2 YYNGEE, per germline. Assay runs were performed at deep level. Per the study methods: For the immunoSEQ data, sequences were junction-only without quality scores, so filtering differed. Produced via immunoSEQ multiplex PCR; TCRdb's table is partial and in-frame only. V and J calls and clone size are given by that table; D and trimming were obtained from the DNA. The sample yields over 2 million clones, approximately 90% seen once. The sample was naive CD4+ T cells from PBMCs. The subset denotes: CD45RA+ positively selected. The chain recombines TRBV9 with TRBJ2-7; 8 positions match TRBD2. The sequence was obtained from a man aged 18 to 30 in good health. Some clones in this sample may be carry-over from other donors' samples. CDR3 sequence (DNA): TGTGCCAGCAGCGTAGGGGGGACTAGTGGCTACGAGCAGTACTTC. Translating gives CASSVGGTSGYEQYF.